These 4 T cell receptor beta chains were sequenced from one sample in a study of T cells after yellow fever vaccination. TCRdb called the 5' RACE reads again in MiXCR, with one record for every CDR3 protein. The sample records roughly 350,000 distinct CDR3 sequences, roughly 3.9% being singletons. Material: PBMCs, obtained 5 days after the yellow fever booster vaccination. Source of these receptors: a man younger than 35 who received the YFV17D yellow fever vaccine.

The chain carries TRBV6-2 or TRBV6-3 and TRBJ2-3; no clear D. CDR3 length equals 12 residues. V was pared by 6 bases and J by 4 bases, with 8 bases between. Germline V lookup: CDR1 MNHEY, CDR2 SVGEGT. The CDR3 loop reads CASSHAPDTQYF. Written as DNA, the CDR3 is TGTGCCAGCAGCCACGCGCCAGATACGCAGTATTTT.

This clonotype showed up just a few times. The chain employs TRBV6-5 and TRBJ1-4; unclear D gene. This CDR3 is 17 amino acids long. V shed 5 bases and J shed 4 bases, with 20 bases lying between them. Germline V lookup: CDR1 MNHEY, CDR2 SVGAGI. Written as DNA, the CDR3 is TGTGCCAGCAGTCTGGGGAGGGTTCCAACTCGTAATGAAAAACTGTTTTTT. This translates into CASSLGRVPTRNEKLFF.

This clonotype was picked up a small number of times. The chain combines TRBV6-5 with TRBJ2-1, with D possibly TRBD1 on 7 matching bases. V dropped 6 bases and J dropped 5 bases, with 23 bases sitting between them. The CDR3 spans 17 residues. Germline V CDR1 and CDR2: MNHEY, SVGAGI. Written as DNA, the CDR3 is TGTGCCAGCAGCCGCAGGGGCCGGGGGACAGAAAACAATGAGCAGTTCTTC. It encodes CASSRRGRGTENNEQFF.

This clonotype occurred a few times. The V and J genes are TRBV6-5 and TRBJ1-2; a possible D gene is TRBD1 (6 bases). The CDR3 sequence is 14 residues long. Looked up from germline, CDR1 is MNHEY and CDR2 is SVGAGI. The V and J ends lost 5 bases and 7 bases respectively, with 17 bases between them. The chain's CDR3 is CASSQMNRVSGYTF. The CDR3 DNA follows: TGTGCCAGCAGTCAGATGAACAGGGTGTCTGGCTACACCTTC.